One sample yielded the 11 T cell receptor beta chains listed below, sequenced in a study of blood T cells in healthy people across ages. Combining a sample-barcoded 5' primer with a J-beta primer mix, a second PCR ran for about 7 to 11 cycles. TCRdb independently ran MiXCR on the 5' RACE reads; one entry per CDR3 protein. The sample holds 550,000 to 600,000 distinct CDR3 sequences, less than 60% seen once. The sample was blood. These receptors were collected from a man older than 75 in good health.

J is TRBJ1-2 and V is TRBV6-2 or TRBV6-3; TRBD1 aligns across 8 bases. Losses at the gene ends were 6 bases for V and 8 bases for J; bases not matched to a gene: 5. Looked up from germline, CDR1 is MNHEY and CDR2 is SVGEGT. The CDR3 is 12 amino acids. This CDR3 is CASSDWDRGYTF. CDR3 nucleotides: TGTGCCAGCAGCGATTGGGACAGGGGCTACACCTTC.

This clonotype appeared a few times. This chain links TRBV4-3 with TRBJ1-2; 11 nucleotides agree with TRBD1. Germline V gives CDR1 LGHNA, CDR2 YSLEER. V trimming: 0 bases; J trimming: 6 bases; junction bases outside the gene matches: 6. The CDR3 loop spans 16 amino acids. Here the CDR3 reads CASSQELGQGGNGYTF. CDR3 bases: TGCGCCAGCAGCCAAGAGTTGGGACAGGGGGGGAATGGCTACACCTTC.

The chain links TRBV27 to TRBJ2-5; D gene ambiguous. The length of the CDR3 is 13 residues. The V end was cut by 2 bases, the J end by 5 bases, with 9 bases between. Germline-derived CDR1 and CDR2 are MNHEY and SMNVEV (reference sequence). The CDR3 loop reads CASSLRPEETQYF. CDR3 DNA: TGTGCCAGCAGTTTAAGGCCCGAGGAGACCCAGTACTTC.

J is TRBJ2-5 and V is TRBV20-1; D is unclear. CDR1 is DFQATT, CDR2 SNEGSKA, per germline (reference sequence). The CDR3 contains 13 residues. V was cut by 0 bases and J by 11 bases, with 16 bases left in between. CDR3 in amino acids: CSARDYAAKGQYF. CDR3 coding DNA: TGCAGTGCTAGAGATTACGCCGCAAAAGGGCAGTACTTC.

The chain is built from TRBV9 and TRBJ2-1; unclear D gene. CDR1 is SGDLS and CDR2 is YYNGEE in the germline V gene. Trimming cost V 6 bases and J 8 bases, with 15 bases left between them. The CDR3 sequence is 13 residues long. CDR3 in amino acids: CASNTGPLDEQFF. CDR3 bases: TGTGCCAGCAACACGGGCCCTCTTGATGAGCAGTTCTTC.

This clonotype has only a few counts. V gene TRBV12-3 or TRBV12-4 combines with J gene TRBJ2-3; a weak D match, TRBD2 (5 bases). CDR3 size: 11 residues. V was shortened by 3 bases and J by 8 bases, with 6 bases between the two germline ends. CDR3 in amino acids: CASSFRGTQYF. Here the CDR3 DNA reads TGTGCCAGCAGTTTTCGGGGTACGCAGTATTTT.

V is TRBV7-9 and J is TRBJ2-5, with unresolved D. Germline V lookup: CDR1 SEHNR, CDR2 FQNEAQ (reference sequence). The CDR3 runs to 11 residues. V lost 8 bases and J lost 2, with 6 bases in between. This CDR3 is CASGLQETQYF. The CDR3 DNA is TGTGCCAGCGGGTTGCAAGAGACCCAGTACTTC.

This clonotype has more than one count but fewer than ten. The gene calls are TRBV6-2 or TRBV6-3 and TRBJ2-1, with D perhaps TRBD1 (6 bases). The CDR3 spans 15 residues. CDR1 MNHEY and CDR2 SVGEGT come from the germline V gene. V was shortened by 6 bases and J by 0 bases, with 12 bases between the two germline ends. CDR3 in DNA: TGTGCCAGCAGCCCCGACAGGACCTCCTACAATGAGCAGTTCTTC. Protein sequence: CASSPDRTSYNEQFF.

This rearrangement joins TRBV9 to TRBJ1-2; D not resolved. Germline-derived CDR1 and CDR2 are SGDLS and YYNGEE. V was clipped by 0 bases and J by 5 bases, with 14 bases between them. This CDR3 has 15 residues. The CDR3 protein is CASSVESVQVYGYTF. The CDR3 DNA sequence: TGTGCCAGCAGCGTAGAATCCGTCCAGGTTTATGGCTACACCTTC.

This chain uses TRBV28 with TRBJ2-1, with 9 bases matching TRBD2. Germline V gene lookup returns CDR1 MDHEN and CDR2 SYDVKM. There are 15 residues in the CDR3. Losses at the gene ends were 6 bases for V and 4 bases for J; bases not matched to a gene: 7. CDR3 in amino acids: CASSPLAGFYNEQFF. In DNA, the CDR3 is TGTGCCAGCAGCCCGCTAGCGGGGTTTTACAATGAGCAGTTCTTC. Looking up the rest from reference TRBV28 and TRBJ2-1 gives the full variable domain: DVKVTQSSRYLVKRTGEKVFLECVQDMDHENMFWYRQDPGLGLRLIYFSYDVKMKEKGDIPEGYSVSREKKERFSLILESASTNQTSMYLCASSPLAGFYNEQFFGPGTRLTVL.

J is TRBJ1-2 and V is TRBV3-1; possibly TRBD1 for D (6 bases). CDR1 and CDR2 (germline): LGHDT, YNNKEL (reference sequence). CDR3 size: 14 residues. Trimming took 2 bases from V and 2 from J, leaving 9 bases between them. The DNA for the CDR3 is TGTGCCAGCAGCCAACGGACAGAGAACTATGGCTACACCTTC. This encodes CASSQRTENYGYTF.